This passage covers 9 T cell receptor beta chains from one sample sequenced in a study of cytomegalovirus exposure and HLA in healthy donors. The PCR had 60 Vbeta and 13 Jbeta primers. TCRdb's table, derived via immunoSEQ multiplex PCR, lists solely in-frame clones and lacks some. Of about 100,000 clones listed, around 77% are singletons. Sequencing was carried out using PBMCs. These receptors were obtained from a man aged 18 to 30 in good health and CMV-seronegative.

The rearrangement links TRBV6-5 to TRBJ1-1; D unclear. The CDR3 runs to 13 residues. V lost 6 bases to trimming and J lost 7 bases, with 15 bases between them. The germline CDR1 and CDR2 sequences are MNHEY and SVGAGI. The CDR3 coding sequence is TGTGCCAGCAGACCAGCCGCGGTTCTTGAAGCTTTCTTT. Translating it yields CASRPAAVLEAFF.

This clone was picked up a small number of times. The genes are TRBV29-1 and TRBJ2-1; 11 positions agree with TRBD2. The CDR3 length is 15 residues. The J segment lost 8 bases and the V segment lost 4 bases, leaving 10 bases of the junction unmatched. Germline V gene lookup returns CDR1 SQVTM and CDR2 ANQGSEA. The CDR3 DNA follows: TGCAGCGTTGGCCCTAGCGGGGGGCCTCTCGATGAGCAGTTCTTC. This gives the protein CSVGPSGGPLDEQFF.

The chain carries TRBV9 and TRBJ1-2; 7 bases line up with TRBD1. Unmatched junction bases numbered 5, after V lost 5 bases and J lost 4 bases. The CDR3 sequence is 13 residues long. Looked up from germline, CDR1 is SGDLS and CDR2 is YYNGEE. The CDR3 nucleotides are TGTGCCAGCAGTCCCGGGACAGTCTATGGCTACACCTTC. Translating it yields CASSPGTVYGYTF.

This clone was counted between two and nine times. This chain joins TRBV5-4 and TRBJ1-4; 11 nucleotides match TRBD1. Germline lookup yields CDR1 SGHNT and CDR2 YYREEE (reference sequence). V dropped 3 bases and J dropped 7; count of bases not matched to a gene: 5. The CDR3 sequence is 15 residues long. The CDR3 loop is CASSYAGTGGEKLFF. In nucleotides, the CDR3 is TGTGCCAGCAGCTATGCGGGGACAGGGGGTGAAAAACTGTTTTTT. The full variable domain, completed using reference TRBV5-4 and TRBJ1-4, is ETGVTQSPTHLIKTRGQQVTLRCSSQSGHNTVSWYQQALGQGPQFIFQYYREEENGRGNFPPRFSGLQFPNYSSELNVNALELDDSALYLCASSYAGTGGEKLFFGSGTQLSVL.

V is TRBV9 and J is TRBJ2-1; the D gene is possibly TRBD2 (6 bases). This CDR3 comprises 16 residues. Per germline, CDR1 SGDLS and CDR2 YYNGEE. The germline V and J ends were trimmed by 4 bases and 9 bases, with 23 bases remaining between them. This CDR3 reads CASSTPPLATAAEQFF. In DNA form, the CDR3 reads TGTGCCAGCAGCACTCCCCCACTAGCTACGGCAGCTGAGCAGTTCTTC.

The CDR3: CASSLAVGQGKTQYF. The CDR3 region has the DNA TGCGCCAGCAGCTTGGCGGTCGGGCAGGGGAAGACGCAGTATTTT. The V and J genes are TRBV5-1 and TRBJ2-3, with a tentative D call TRBD1 (6 bases). V lost 0 bases and J 9 bases, leaving 17 bases between the germline ends. Per the germline V gene, CDR1 is SGHRS and CDR2 is YFSETQ. This CDR3 comprises 15 residues.

The V gene is TRBV5-4, the J gene TRBJ2-4, with TRBD1 matching 7 bases. Germline assignment: CDR1 SGHNT and CDR2 YYREEE (reference sequence). V trimming: 0 bases; J trimming: 6 bases; junction bases outside the gene matches: 12. There are 17 residues in the CDR3. CDR3 region: CASSLDLQGVLGNIQYF. CDR3 bases: TGTGCCAGCAGCTTGGATTTGCAGGGGGTCCTTGGAAACATTCAGTACTTC.

The V and J genes are TRBV4-2 and TRBJ1-1; D gene uncertain. The length of the CDR3 is 17 residues. The V end lost 0 bases, the J end lost 6 bases, and 20 bases lay between the germline ends. Germline CDR1 and CDR2: LGHNA and YNFKEQ. The DNA of the CDR3 is TGTGCCAGCAGCCAAGAAACGGGAGTTAGCACTTGGCCTGAAGCTTTCTTT. It is translated as CASSQETGVSTWPEAFF.

The chain uses TRBV19 and TRBJ1-4; D possibly corresponds to TRBD1 (6 bases). The V end was cut by 4 bases, the J end by 8 bases, with 17 bases between. Germline V gene sequence: CDR1 LNHDA, CDR2 SQIVND (reference sequence). This CDR3 has 15 amino acids. In nucleotides, the CDR3 is TGTGCCAGTAGTAGAGGGGGGGTGATGGAGGAAAAACTGTTTTTT. Protein: CASSRGGVMEEKLFF.